What follows is one T cell receptor (beta chain) and its context. This clone was observed once. The antigen this receptor binds is unknown. No quality values exist for individual bases; no much larger clone is one base distant. The library was built by means of the immunoSEQ multiplex PCR assay. DNA from the CD4+ T cells that had been cultured and isolated underwent TCR beta CDR3 sequencing. In the original analysis: The analysis removed non-productive TCR sequences, trimmed reads to the CDR3 region, and retained only CDR3s that were 7 or more amino acids long. The MANAFEST web app was used to pick out antigen-specific clonotypes by comparing their expansion in peptide wells with that in reference cultures. To be called positive, a clone needed expansion at FDR<0.05 compared with the reference and with all other wells, an odds ratio greater than 5, and a frequency greater than 0.1% in two replicate wells. Cross-reactive clonotypes were defined as significantly expanded in SARS-CoV-2 spike wells and in at least one common cold coronavirus spike condition. Levenshtein distance calculated with the stringdist R package was used to assess CDR3 similarity, and unrooted trees were constructed with ape in R 3.6.1. This immuneACCESS table, as held by TCRdb, lists in-frame sequences with V and J called but not all clones. Of the missing ones, under half trace to an unresolved V gene in checked studies; the others have no known cause. V and J calls and clone size come straight from that table; D and trimming were deduced from the DNA. Recorded for this sample are 45,000 to 55,000 clones; roughly 70% of them occurred a single time. The ten largest clones capture 5.5% to 8% of the sample.

This entry belongs to a study of vaccination effects on CD4 cells after COVID-19 (dated 2022 in TCRdb). Some background on the complete study: In the ViraFEST assay, PBMC were stimulated with viral peptide pools, and antigen-specific CD4+ T cell clonotypes were then identified by expansion using TCR sequencing. In both COVID-19 convalescent patients and infection-naive vaccine recipients, the study compared SARS-CoV-2 spike-specific CD4+ TCR repertoires from before mRNA vaccination with those from after it. Cultures from other donors in the study were sequenced with the Oncomine TCR Beta short-read assay on an Illumina iSeq 100. A few million PBMC per well were cultured with approximately 10 ug/ml peptides in IMDM containing approximately 4.6% human AB serum, around 10 IU/ml IL-2 and gentamicin. A total of 9 to 11 COVID-19 convalescent patients and a handful of SARS-CoV-2-naive healthy vaccine recipients were included in the full study. Across the study, the median time from the second dose to post-vaccine sampling was 72 days (range 14 to 241).

Results and caveats for the whole study, not just this receptor: In healthy vaccine recipients, vaccine-induced clones were almost all SARS-CoV-2 mono-reactive, with only 1 of 255 cross-reactive with common cold coronaviruses. Only a small number of convalescent patients were included, and no early post-infection timepoints were available, which limited the study. Both infection-induced and vaccine-induced clones contracted markedly at late post-vaccination timepoints, which is consistent with waning T cell responses.

CDR1 and CDR2 are drawn from the germline V gene: SGHRS, YFSETQ. Including the terminal cysteine and phenylalanine, the CDR3 comprises 13 residues. Only CDR3 DNA is held: 39 bases, read in frame from base 1. At the junction V is shortened by 4 bases and J by 5 bases; bases outside the gene matches: 4. After more than nine days of culture, CD4+ T cells were isolated with the EasySep CD4+ T cell isolation kit. Each participant received two doses of an mRNA SARS-CoV-2 vaccine, either BNT162b2 or mRNA-1273. Negative nucleocapsid antibody results before and after vaccination confirmed that the healthy vaccine recipients had no prior SARS-CoV-2 infection. Half of the culture medium was replaced with fresh IL-2-containing medium on days 3 and 7. Unless otherwise noted, each peptide stimulation condition was cultured in triplicate wells. Using Ficoll-Paque Plus gradient centrifugation, PBMC were separated from whole blood and then either used fresh or cryopreserved at -140C. The QIAamp micro DNA kit was used to extract genomic DNA from the cultured CD4+ T cells.

The rearrangement joined TRBV5-1 to TRBJ1-1, with TRBD1 matching 8 junction bases. This sample comprised CD4+ T cells from PBMCs cultured without peptide, obtained after COVID-19 vaccination. This receptor was obtained from a human donor who received a COVID-19 vaccine. The CDR3 here reads CASSVTGVTEAFF. The DNA sequence is as follows: TGCGCCAGCAGCGTGACAGGGGTGACTGAAGCTTTCTTT.